These 23 T cell receptor beta chains were sequenced from one sample in a study of shared clonotypes between healthy human individuals. Sequencing used immunoSEQ multiplex PCR; TCRdb keeps in-frame clones, though not all of them. Of approximately 2.5 million clones in the sample, over 85% are singletons; the top ten hold approximately 0.35%. The sequencing sample was made of naive CD4+ T cells from PBMCs. The sample's subset: CD45RA+ positively selected. Source of these receptors: a man younger than 35 in good health. Some clones in this sample may be carry-over from other donors' samples.

The CDR3 reads CASSQVYQNMNTEAFF. DNA of the CDR3: TGCGCCAGCAGCCAAGTTTATCAGAACATGAACACTGAAGCTTTCTTT. This chain links TRBV4-1 with TRBJ1-1; D not resolved. CDR3 length equals 16 residues. The germline V gene has CDR1 MGHRA and CDR2 YSYEKL. Trimming took 1 base from V and 0 from J, leaving 12 bases between them.

The chain carries TRBV28 and TRBJ1-2, with D possibly matching TRBD1 (5 bases). The germline V and J ends were trimmed by 7 bases and 0 bases, with 12 bases remaining between them. The CDR3 has 14 amino acids. Germline CDR1 is MDHEN and CDR2 is SYDVKM. CDR3 region: CASIRTRSNYGYTF. In DNA form, the CDR3 reads TGTGCCAGCATCCGGACACGTTCTAACTATGGCTACACCTTC.

V and J are TRBV5-7 and TRBJ2-1, with D uncertain. TRBV5-7 is sorted into the ORF group, with uncertain function. The CDR3 totals 16 residues. V lost 0 bases, J lost 5 bases, and 15 bases lay in between. CDR3 sequence: CASSLGDTRTNNEQFF. The CDR3 DNA reads TGTGCCAGCAGCTTGGGGGATACGCGAACGAACAATGAGCAGTTCTTC.

The V and J genes are TRBV28 and TRBJ2-7; the D is unclear. The CDR3 spans 12 residues. Trimming took 4 bases from V and 7 from J, leaving 11 bases between them. Germline V gives CDR1 MDHEN, CDR2 SYDVKM. The CDR3, as DNA: TGTGCCAGCAGTTCAAGTACTTCGGAGCAGTACTTC. This translates into CASSSSTSEQYF.

This clone was observed a single time. The CDR3 nucleotides read TGTGCCAGCAGCCCAGGGGGGATGGGAAGCAGCGAGCAGTACTTC. Its translation is CASSPGGMGSSEQYF. This chain links TRBV2 with TRBJ2-5; D may be TRBD1 (7 bases). The J call is uncertain, as TRBJ2-7 better fits the DNA end. Germline V gives CDR1 SNHLY, CDR2 FYNNEI. The CDR3 has 15 residues.

This clone was seen just once. The chain has TRBV7-2 and TRBJ2-7, with D maybe TRBD1 (5 bases). CDR1 is SGHTA and CDR2 is FQGNSA in the germline V gene. Trimming took 5 bases from V and 4 from J, leaving 9 bases between them. The CDR3 totals 12 residues. The CDR3, as DNA: TGTGCCAGCAGCCAGGACACTTACGAGCAGTACTTC. Protein sequence: CASSQDTYEQYF.

The V and J genes are TRBV9 and TRBJ2-7; TRBD2 matches 14 bases. The trim removed 3 bases at V and 4 bases at J, leaving 18 bases unmatched. Germline V gene sequence: CDR1 SGDLS, CDR2 YYNGEE. The CDR3 extends over 20 amino acids. The CDR3 sequence is CASSGEPRTSGRFGRYEQYF. The CDR3 coding sequence is TGTGCCAGCAGCGGGGAACCACGGACTAGCGGGAGGTTCGGGCGGTACGAGCAGTACTTC.

This clone was seen just once. The chain recombines TRBV10-2 with TRBJ2-7; the D call may be TRBD1 or TRBD2 (5 bases each). Trimming pared 0 bases from V and 5 bases from J, leaving 14 bases between. Per the germline V gene, CDR1 is WSHSY and CDR2 is SAAADI. The CDR3 sequence is 15 residues long. The CDR3 DNA follows: TGCGCCAGCAGTGAGTCACGAGGGGCGTTGAACGAGCAGTACTTC. Protein: CASSESRGALNEQYF.

The chain joins TRBV10-3 to TRBJ2-7; tentatively, D is TRBD1 (6 bases). The CDR3 contains 14 residues. With 6 bases removed from V and 0 bases from J, the gap between germline ends came to 12 bases. Looked up from germline, CDR1 is ENHRY and CDR2 is SYGVKD. The CDR3 nucleotides read TGTGCCATCAGGGGGGACATCGACTCCTACGAGCAGTACTTC. This translates into CAIRGDIDSYEQYF.

This clone was recorded a few times. This chain links TRBV2 with TRBJ1-1; no reliable D call. The germline V and J ends were trimmed by 11 bases and 0 bases, with 7 bases remaining between them. CDR3 length: 11 residues. CDR1 is SNHLY, CDR2 FYNNEI, per germline. Here the CDR3 DNA reads TGTGCCTCCAATTTGAACACTGAAGCTTTCTTT. Protein sequence: CASNLNTEAFF.

This sequence joins TRBV10-3 and TRBJ2-7, with 10 positions matching TRBD2. CDR3 length: 15 residues. Germline trimming cut 11 bases from V and 2 bases from J; bases unmatched to any gene: 12. CDR1 is ENHRY and CDR2 is SYGVKD in the germline V gene. The CDR3 is CAVQSGTSVTYEQYF. Written as DNA, the CDR3 is TGTGCCGTCCAATCCGGGACTAGCGTTACCTACGAGCAGTACTTC.

The chain has TRBV6-1 and TRBJ2-3; TRBD2 aligns across 11 bases. After removal of 3 bases from V and 3 bases from J, the junction contained 5 bases not matched to a gene. This CDR3 spans 16 amino acids. Germline CDR1 MNHNS, CDR2 SASEGT. CDR3 DNA: TGTGCCAGCAGTGACCGACTAGCGGGGAGTACAGATACGCAGTATTTT. Translation gives CASSDRLAGSTDTQYF.

The chain employs TRBV6-6 and TRBJ2-7, with D perhaps matching TRBD1 (5 bases). Deletions cut 6 bases from V and 1 base from J, with 13 bases between. The V gene's germline CDR1 is MNHNY and CDR2 SVGAGI (reference sequence). The CDR3 consists of 14 residues. The CDR3 DNA reads TGTGCCAGCAGGGGCGGCAGGGTGTCCTACGAGCAGTACTTC. It encodes CASRGGRVSYEQYF.

As to this clone: Other DNA variants within this sample encode the same CDR3. CDR3 protein: CASSQDGVGELFF. The CDR3 coding sequence is TGCGCCAGCAGCCAAGACGGGGTCGGGGAGCTGTTTTTT. This chain links TRBV4-3 with TRBJ2-2; TRBD2 is a possible D gene (5 bases). The ends were cut back, 0 bases at V and 7 bases at J, with 6 bases in the middle. Germline V gene lookup returns CDR1 LGHNA and CDR2 YSLEER. The CDR3 extends over 13 amino acids.

This rearrangement joins TRBV4-2 to TRBJ2-1, with D perhaps matching TRBD2 (7 bases). The V and J ends lost 4 bases and 1 base respectively, with 20 bases between them. Germline CDR1 LGHNA, CDR2 YNFKEQ. This CDR3 contains 18 residues. The CDR3 protein is CASSRGLQTGLSYNEQFF. Written as DNA, the CDR3 is TGTGCCAGCAGCCGGGGACTACAAACAGGGCTATCCTACAATGAGCAGTTCTTC.

This chain uses TRBV7-9 with TRBJ1-6, with D possibly TRBD1 on 6 matching bases. V was trimmed by 11 bases and J by 8 bases, leaving 16 bases between them. The CDR3 sequence is 13 residues long. Germline V gene lookup returns CDR1 SEHNR and CDR2 FQNEAQ (reference sequence). CDR3 region: CASGERGDSPLHF. The CDR3 DNA sequence: TGTGCCTCAGGGGAGAGGGGCGATTCACCCCTCCACTTT.

V gene TRBV18 combines with J gene TRBJ2-3; TRBD2 aligns across 8 bases. V shed 2 bases, J shed 2 bases, and the junction held 6 bases outside the gene matches. The germline V gene encodes CDR1 KGHSH and CDR2 LQKENI. The CDR3 contains 16 residues. The CDR3 protein is CASSPFTGGDTDTQYF. The DNA of the CDR3 is TGTGCCAGCTCACCATTCACGGGAGGGGACACAGATACGCAGTATTTT.

The gene calls are TRBV16 and TRBJ1-5; D gene uncertain. The CDR3 is 14 amino acids. V lost 2 bases to trimming and J lost 4 bases, with 9 bases between them. Germline loops: CDR1 KGHSY, CDR2 FQNENV. CDR3 protein: CASSQAGGNQPQHF. The CDR3 DNA is TGTGCCAGCAGCCAAGCCGGCGGGAATCAGCCCCAGCATTTT.

This rearrangement joins TRBV28 to TRBJ1-4; 8 bases are a match to TRBD1. Germline lookup yields CDR1 MDHEN and CDR2 SYDVKM. The CDR3 loop spans 14 amino acids. Trimming took 5 bases from V and 7 from J; bases not matched to a gene: 6. The CDR3 region is CASSLDRGGEKLFF. The CDR3 DNA sequence: TGTGCCAGCAGTCTAGACAGGGGTGGTGAAAAACTGTTTTTT.

The chain employs TRBV7-2 and TRBJ1-5; 7 bases are shared with TRBD1. The germline V gene encodes CDR1 SGHTA and CDR2 FQGNSA. V shed 5 bases and J 6 bases; nucleotides not matched to a gene: 13. The CDR3 is made up of 16 amino acids. DNA of the CDR3: TGTGCCAGCAGCCAACATATTACAGGGGTAGGTCAGCCCCAGCATTTT. Amino acids: CASSQHITGVGQPQHF.

The chain combines TRBV4-2 with TRBJ2-7, with TRBD2 identical over 8 bases. The CDR3 consists of 16 residues. Per germline, CDR1 LGHNA and CDR2 YNFKEQ. The trim removed 0 bases at V and 5 bases at J, leaving 9 bases unmatched. In DNA form, the CDR3 reads TGTGCCAGCAGCCAAGACTCAGCGGGAGTACGGGACGAGCAGTACTTC. Translating it yields CASSQDSAGVRDEQYF.

This chain connects TRBV14 to TRBJ2-3; unclear D gene. Germline V gives CDR1 SGHDN, CDR2 FVKESK. The CDR3 totals 15 residues. V gave up 1 base and J gave up 2 bases, with 10 bases separating them. The CDR3 bases are TGTGCCAGCAGCCAAGCCCCCCCTAACACAGATACGCAGTATTTT. Its protein is CASSQAPPNTDTQYF.

J is TRBJ1-3 and V is TRBV13, with D perhaps TRBD1 (5 bases). Trimming removed 1 base from V and 2 bases from J, with 12 bases in between. The CDR3 consists of 16 residues. Germline assignment: CDR1 PRHDT and CDR2 FYEKMQ (reference sequence). The CDR3: CASSLEGRRPGNTIYF. In nucleotides, the CDR3 is TGTGCCAGCAGCTTAGAGGGGAGACGGCCTGGAAACACCATATATTTT.